A single sample gave rise to the 11 T cell receptor beta chains below, sequenced in a study of cytomegalovirus exposure and HLA in healthy donors. The PCR was carried out with 60 Vbeta primers and 13 Jbeta primers. TCRdb keeps only in-frame clones here, not all; method: immunoSEQ multiplex PCR. The table has about 160,000 clones, approximately 70% seen once. Sequenced: PBMCs. These receptors came from a man aged 40-55 years in good health and CMV-seropositive.

The chain is built from TRBV7-3 and TRBJ2-5, with 8 bases lining up with TRBD1. CDR3 length equals 15 residues. V trimming: 5 bases; J trimming: 3 bases; junction bases outside the gene matches: 8. Per the germline V gene, CDR1 is SGHTA and CDR2 is FQGTGA. As DNA, the CDR3 is TGTGCCAGCAGCGGAGGACAGGGCAGGGAAGAGACCCAGTACTTC. The encoded protein is CASSGGQGREETQYF.

This chain joins TRBV5-1 and TRBJ1-1; 11 bases match TRBD1. V was pared by 0 bases and J by 8 bases, with 3 bases of the junction left unmatched. The CDR3 has 14 amino acids. Germline lookup yields CDR1 SGHRS and CDR2 YFSETQ. The CDR3 coding sequence is TGCGCCAGCAGCTTGGCCTGGACAGGGGGCGAAGCTTTCTTT. It specifies CASSLAWTGGEAFF.

The chain couples TRBV5-6 to TRBJ2-7; D call uncertain. Trimming cost V 4 bases and J 3 bases, with 17 bases left between them. The CDR3 runs 15 residues. Germline CDR1 and CDR2: SGHDT and YYEEEE. CDR3 coding DNA: TGTGCCAGCAGCCGCGTCCAGCGAGCTTTCTACGAGCAGTACTTC. Its translation is CASSRVQRAFYEQYF.

V is TRBV7-6 and J is TRBJ2-5; 9 bases are a match to TRBD1. The CDR3 runs to 15 residues. The V gene end was trimmed by 6 bases and the J gene end by 0 bases; junction bases not matched to a gene: 5. The germline gives CDR1 SGHVS, CDR2 FNYEAQ. This CDR3 is CASSLDRGHQETQYF. The DNA for the CDR3 is TGTGCCAGCAGTTTGGACAGGGGCCACCAAGAGACCCAGTACTTC.

The V gene is TRBV10-2, the J gene TRBJ2-5; 9 bases map to TRBD1. Germline CDR1 and CDR2: WSHSY and SAAADI. With 0 bases clipped from V and 5 bases from J, the junction kept 7 bases outside the gene matches. This CDR3 is 16 amino acids long. The CDR3 DNA reads as TGCGCCAGCAGTGAGTCGATGGACAGGGGCTTTGAGACCCAGTACTTC. It specifies CASSESMDRGFETQYF.

A word on this clone: Additional DNA sequences in this sample encode the identical CDR3. The rearrangement uses TRBV9 and TRBJ1-1, with D possibly matching TRBD1 (6 bases). The CDR3 is 13 amino acids. Germline V lookup: CDR1 SGDLS, CDR2 YYNGEE. V lost 0 bases, J lost 8 bases, and 11 bases lay in between. CDR3: CASSVETGTEAFF. CDR3 bases: TGTGCCAGCAGCGTAGAAACAGGGACCGAAGCTTTCTTT.

This clone appeared a few times. One end of the junction varies from germline; a read error may be responsible. The chain recombines TRBV7-7 with TRBJ1-1, with D tentatively TRBD1 (5 bases). The germline V gene encodes CDR1 SSHAT and CDR2 FNYEAQ (reference sequence). CDR3 size: 14 residues. DNA for the CDR3: TGTGCTAGCAGCCGATACACAGGGAACACTGAAGCTTTCTTT. It encodes CASSRYTGNTEAFF.

This clone has more than one count but fewer than ten. The chain carries TRBV6-1 and TRBJ2-7; TRBD2 might be the D (6 bases). The V gene's germline CDR1 is MNHNS and CDR2 SASEGT. This CDR3 has 14 amino acids. V lost 1 base and J 6 bases, leaving 13 bases between the germline ends. The DNA for the CDR3 is TGTGCCAGCAGTGAAGTACCCGTCGGGGGCGAGCAGTACTTC. Its protein is CASSEVPVGGEQYF.

This chain uses TRBV2 with TRBJ2-6; 12 bases are a match to TRBD1. Germline V gene data show CDR1 as SNHLY and CDR2 as FYNNEI. V was pared by 7 bases and J by 1 base, with 8 bases of the junction left unmatched. This CDR3 spans 18 amino acids. As DNA, the CDR3 is TGTGCCAGCACGGGGACAGGGGGCCTGTGGTCTGGGGCCAACGTCCTGACTTTC. Translated: CASTGTGGLWSGANVLTF.

The chain uses TRBV6-1 and TRBJ1-1, with 8 bases aligning to TRBD1. This CDR3 has 14 residues. The germline V gene has CDR1 MNHNS and CDR2 SASEGT. After removal of 5 bases from V and 1 base from J, the junction contained 3 bases not matched to a gene. Here the CDR3 reads CASSTGTGNTEAFF. CDR3 coding DNA: TGTGCCAGCAGTACCGGGACAGGGAACACTGAAGCTTTCTTT.

The V and J genes are TRBV18 and TRBJ2-7; unclear D gene. Germline V gives CDR1 KGHSH, CDR2 LQKENI. The V end lost 3 bases, the J end lost 5 bases, and 14 bases lay between the germline ends. The CDR3 covers 14 residues. For the CDR3, the DNA is TGTGCCAGCTCACCCAACCAGGATCCCCACGAGCAGTACTTC. This gives the protein CASSPNQDPHEQYF.